This TCR beta chain comes out of a study of early stage breast cancer tumors. Looking at the study overall: Most invasive tumors, about 70% of the 16, were ER+/PR+/HER2-.

Remarks on this clone: Its antigen is not known.

Profiled with immunoSEQ multiplex PCR; TCRdb holds only in-frame clones, not every one. The sample yields over 3,500 clones, around 68% seen once. General study findings and limits: Compared with adjacent normal breast tissue, tumors showed roughly 2.4-fold greater T cell density and higher clonality. Most shared enriched TCRB sequences were commonly generated ones.

The sequence came from a person in their 40s with breast cancer. Sequenced sample: breast tumor tissue.

The CDR3 sequence is CASSKLGGTEAFF. The CDR3 DNA sequence: TGTGCCAGCAGCAAATTGGGGGGCACTGAAGCTTTCTTT. The V call is TRBV7-9, the J call TRBJ1-1; D is perhaps TRBD1 (5 bases). CDR3 length: 13 amino acids. From germline, CDR1 is SEHNR and CDR2 FQNEAQ (reference sequence). V was trimmed by 5 bases and J by 4 bases, leaving 11 bases between them.